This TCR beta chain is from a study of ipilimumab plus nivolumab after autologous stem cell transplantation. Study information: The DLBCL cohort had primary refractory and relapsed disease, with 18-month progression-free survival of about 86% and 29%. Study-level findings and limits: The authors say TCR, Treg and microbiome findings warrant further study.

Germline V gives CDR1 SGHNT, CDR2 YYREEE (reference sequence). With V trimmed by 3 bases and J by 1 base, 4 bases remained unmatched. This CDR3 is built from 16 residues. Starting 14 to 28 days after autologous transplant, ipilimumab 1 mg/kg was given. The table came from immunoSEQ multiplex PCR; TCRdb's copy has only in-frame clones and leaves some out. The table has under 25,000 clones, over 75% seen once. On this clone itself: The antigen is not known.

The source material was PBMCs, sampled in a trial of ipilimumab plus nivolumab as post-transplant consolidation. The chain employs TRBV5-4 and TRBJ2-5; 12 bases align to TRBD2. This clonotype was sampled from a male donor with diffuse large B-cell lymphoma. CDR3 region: CASSWATSGSQETQYF. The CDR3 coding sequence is TGTGCCAGCAGCTGGGCGACTAGCGGGAGCCAAGAGACCCAGTACTTC.